A single sample gave rise to the 31 T cell receptor beta chains below, sequenced in a study of T-cell reconstitution after alpha-beta-depleted transplantation in children (TCRdb year 2016). To prepare the library, PCR was applied. Reads for this sample came from an Illumina HiSeq 2500. TCR library preparation used molecular barcoding, with unique molecular identifiers applied to normalize quantification of the TCRbeta repertoire. Through fastp at Q25 and MiXCR, TCRdb rebuilt clones from the public reads, retaining in-frame beta chains. Here each entry gathers all rows of one CDR3 protein and keeps the most common genes and DNA. Present in this sample are around 800,000 distinct CDR3 sequences, roughly 15% of which were seen just once. The ten largest make up approximately 5% of the sample. This specimen's treatment or condition label, interpreted: allogeneic hematopoietic cell transplantation with graft depleted of TCRalphabeta T cells and CD19 B cells.

The sample was PBMCs, mostly from graft donor cells, taken 360 days after TCRalphabeta/CD19-depleted stem cell transplant. The receptors originated from a male patient younger than 18 who had a stem cell transplant for acute lymphoblastic leukemia, so the T cells may come from the graft donor.

The V gene is TRBV3-1, the J gene TRBJ2-7; TRBD2 matches 10 bases. V shed 0 bases, J shed 3 bases, and the junction held 2 bases outside the gene matches. Germline V gene lookup returns CDR1 LGHDT and CDR2 YNNKEL (reference sequence). The CDR3 runs 15 residues. The CDR3 DNA is TGTGCCAGCAGCCAAGAGGGACTAGCGCGCTACGAGCAGTACTTC. Translation: CASSQEGLARYEQYF.

The sample holds a few counts of this clonotype. Written as DNA, the CDR3 is TGTGCCAGCCAAAGCCACGAGCAGTACTTC. This gives the protein CASQSHEQYF. The V call is TRBV4-2, the J call TRBJ2-7; no firm D call. Trimming removed 8 bases from V and 5 bases from J, with 7 bases in between. This CDR3 is built from 10 residues. Germline CDR1 LGHNA, CDR2 YNFKEQ.

This clonotype was counted between two and nine times. The chain carries TRBV14 and TRBJ2-7; a possible D gene is TRBD1 (5 bases). The CDR3 is made up of 14 amino acids. Germline CDR1 SGHDN, CDR2 FVKESK. With 4 bases removed from V and 9 bases from J, the gap between germline ends came to 19 bases. The chain's CDR3 is CASSPQQVARAQYF. CDR3 bases: TGTGCCAGCAGCCCCCAACAGGTAGCCCGGGCGCAGTACTTC.

The chain carries TRBV27 and TRBJ2-7; D unresolved. CDR3 length: 15 amino acids. Germline values: CDR1 MNHEY, CDR2 SMNVEV (reference sequence). Between the trimmed V and J ends, which lost 2 bases and 3 bases, there was a span of 14 bases. CDR3 DNA sequence: TGTGCCAGCAGTTTAGAGGCAGCCGCCTACTACGAGCAGTACTTC. Protein: CASSLEAAAYYEQYF.

This clonotype has only a few counts. The rearrangement links TRBV12-3 or TRBV12-4 to TRBJ2-7; D not resolved. Trimming removed 7 bases at V and 5 bases at J, with 15 bases between. This CDR3 has 13 amino acids. The CDR3 DNA sequence: TGTGCCAGCACGGTCGAAGCGTTCAACGAGCAGTACTTC. Translated: CASTVEAFNEQYF.

The table lists this clonotype with a few counts. The V call is TRBV20-1, the J call TRBJ2-1; TRBD1 matches 7 bases. The V gene's germline CDR1 is DFQATT and CDR2 SNEGSKA (reference sequence). The CDR3 consists of 19 residues. The V gene end was trimmed by 1 base and the J gene end by 0 bases; junction bases not matched to a gene: 15. As DNA, the CDR3 is TGCAGTGCTAGAGGGACCGGGTCAGGGGGTTTGAGCTCCTACAATGAGCAGTTCTTC. Its protein product is CSARGTGSGGLSSYNEQFF.

This clonotype has ten or more counts. V usage is TRBV5-1 and J usage is TRBJ1-5; D possibly corresponds to TRBD1 (5 bases). Germline-derived CDR1 and CDR2 are SGHRS and YFSETQ. V dropped 0 bases and J dropped 7 bases, with 8 bases sitting between them. The CDR3 spans 13 residues. The CDR3 here is CASSLGGSQPQHF. DNA for the CDR3: TGCGCCAGCAGCTTGGGGGGCTCGCAGCCCCAGCATTTT.

This clonotype has more than one count but fewer than ten. This chain joins TRBV9 and TRBJ2-1; TRBD1 matches at 7 bases. This CDR3 has 15 amino acids. The V gene end was trimmed by 0 bases and the J gene end by 6 bases; junction bases not matched to a gene: 6. The V gene's germline CDR1 is SGDLS and CDR2 YYNGEE. The CDR3 reads CASSVGQGGPNEQFF. The CDR3 DNA sequence: TGTGCCAGCAGCGTAGGACAGGGCGGTCCCAATGAGCAGTTCTTC.

This clonotype occurred a few times. V gene TRBV29-1 combines with J gene TRBJ2-2, with D tentatively TRBD2 (6 bases). Germline CDR1 and CDR2: SQVTM and ANQGSEA. The CDR3 spans 15 residues. Trimming shortened V by 7 bases and J by 3 bases, and 18 bases separated the two germline ends. The CDR3 coding sequence is TGCAGCGCAGCGGGCAATAACTGGGACACCGGGGAGCTGTTTTTT. It specifies CSAAGNNWDTGELFF.

This clonotype has a handful of counts. The chain is built from TRBV4-2 and TRBJ1-4; D not certain. In germline, CDR1 is LGHNA, CDR2 YNFKEQ. The length of the CDR3 is 15 residues. V lost 0 bases and J lost 7, with 12 bases in between. The chain's CDR3 is CASSQDPGIFEKLFF. The CDR3 region has the DNA TGTGCCAGCAGCCAAGATCCGGGGATTTTTGAAAAACTGTTTTTT.

This sequence joins TRBV20-1 and TRBJ1-5, with D maybe TRBD1 (6 bases). This CDR3 has 15 amino acids. V shed 0 bases and J shed 3 bases, with 12 bases lying between them. Per the germline V gene, CDR1 is DFQATT and CDR2 is SNEGSKA (reference sequence). The CDR3 nucleotides are TGCAGTGCTAGAGATCCCGGGGGCAACAATCAGCCCCAGCATTTT. Protein sequence: CSARDPGGNNQPQHF.

At least ten counts were recorded for this clonotype. V gene TRBV12-3 or TRBV12-4 combines with J gene TRBJ2-7; 10 nucleotides agree with TRBD1. The trim removed 2 bases at V and 4 bases at J, leaving 8 bases unmatched. CDR3 length: 16 amino acids. In DNA, the CDR3 is TGTGCCAGCAGTTTAATGTATGGGGACAGGGGATACGAGCAGTACTTC. This sequence encodes CASSLMYGDRGYEQYF.

This chain uses TRBV3-1 with TRBJ1-5, with unresolved D. V shed 1 base and J shed 6 bases, with 10 bases lying between them. The CDR3 loop spans 14 amino acids. The germline gives CDR1 LGHDT, CDR2 YNNKEL (reference sequence). The CDR3 coding sequence is TGTGCCAGCAGCCAAGCACTGGGAAGTCAGCCCCAGCATTTT. It yields the protein CASSQALGSQPQHF.

With regard to this clonotype: At one boundary the junction diverges from the germline segment, which might be a read error. The chain joins TRBV5-1 to TRBJ2-3; weak D call: TRBD2 (6 bases). The CDR3 extends over 15 amino acids. Germline CDR1 reads SGHRS; CDR2 reads YFSETQ. The CDR3 reads CASSESTLASDAQYF. The CDR3 bases are TGCGCCAGCAGCGAAAGCACTCTAGCGTCAGATGCGCAGTATTTT.

The rearrangement links TRBV5-1 to TRBJ1-5; D perhaps matches TRBD1 (5 bases). The CDR3 is made up of 15 amino acids. Germline V CDR1 and CDR2: SGHRS, YFSETQ. V was pared by 2 bases and J by 5 bases, with 14 bases between. The CDR3: CASSFSGEGDQPQHF. The DNA for the CDR3 is TGCGCCAGCAGCTTTTCCGGGGAAGGGGATCAGCCCCAGCATTTT.

This clonotype was seen more than once but under ten times. The rearrangement joins TRBV6-6 to TRBJ1-6; no clear D gene. Germline CDR1 and CDR2: MNHNY and SVGAGI (reference sequence). This CDR3 is 8 amino acids long. Trimming cost V 11 bases and J 14 bases, with 7 bases left between them. The CDR3 DNA reads as TGTGCCGTACTAGCCCTCCACTTT. This codes for CAVLALHF.

CDR3 DNA: TGCAGTGCTACAGGGTGGAACACTGAAGCTTTCTTT. Amino acid sequence: CSATGWNTEAFF. This chain uses TRBV20-1 with TRBJ1-1; TRBD1 is a possible D gene (5 bases). This CDR3 is 12 amino acids long. Germline CDR1 is DFQATT and CDR2 is SNEGSKA (reference sequence). With 4 bases removed from V and 1 base from J, the gap between germline ends came to 7 bases.

This clonotype was observed a few times. V usage is TRBV19 and J usage is TRBJ1-2, with D tentatively TRBD1 (6 bases). The CDR3 is 14 residues long. The V and J ends lost 3 bases and 2 bases respectively, with 10 bases between them. Germline V gene data show CDR1 as LNHDA and CDR2 as SQIVND (reference sequence). CDR3: CASSIRGANYGYTF. CDR3 bases: TGTGCCAGTAGTATCCGGGGGGCCAACTATGGCTACACCTTC.

In its sample, this clonotype was seen a few times. The V and J genes are TRBV28 and TRBJ1-1; D gene unclear. CDR1 and CDR2 from the germline V gene are MDHEN and SYDVKM. Trimming shortened V by 2 bases and J by 5 bases, and 12 bases separated the two germline ends. The length of the CDR3 is 14 residues. The CDR3 nucleotides are TGTGCCAGCAGTTTAGGGAGCTGGAGAACTGAAGCTTTCTTT. Its translation is CASSLGSWRTEAFF. Complete variable domain (other parts from reference TRBV28 and TRBJ1-1): DVKVTQSSRYLVKRTGEKVFLECVQDMDHENMFWYRQDPGLGLRLIYFSYDVKMKEKGDIPEGYSVSREKKERFSLILESASTNQTSMYLCASSLGSWRTEAFFGQGTRLTVV.

The table lists this clonotype with many counts. The V call is TRBV6-2 or TRBV6-3, the J call TRBJ2-5; 9 bases map to TRBD1. Germline-derived CDR1 and CDR2 are MNHEY and SVGEGT. This CDR3 is built from 13 residues. V lost 11 bases to trimming and J lost 5 bases; unmatched junction nucleotides: 9. The chain's CDR3 is CAHGNRGLETQYF. CDR3 DNA sequence: TGTGCCCACGGGAACAGGGGGCTTGAGACCCAGTACTTC.

This clonotype turned up a few times. V usage is TRBV14 and J usage is TRBJ2-1, with D unclear. V was trimmed by 4 bases and J by 5 bases, leaving 12 bases between them. Germline lookup yields CDR1 SGHDN and CDR2 FVKESK. The CDR3 consists of 14 residues. CDR3 residues: CASSRQMTNNEQFF. CDR3 bases: TGTGCCAGCAGCCGTCAAATGACGAACAATGAGCAGTTCTTC. Filled out from reference TRBV14 and TRBJ2-1, the complete variable domain reads EAGVTQFPSHSVIEKGQTVTLRCDPISGHDNLYWYRRVMGKEIKFLLHFVKESKQDESGMPNNRFLAERTGGTYSTLKVQPAELEDSGVYFCASSRQMTNNEQFFGPGTRLTVL.

This clonotype was seen more than once but under ten times. This sequence joins TRBV20-1 and TRBJ2-2; D is perhaps TRBD1 or TRBD2 (7 bases each). CDR1 and CDR2 (germline): DFQATT, SNEGSKA (reference sequence). This CDR3 is built from 16 residues. V gave up 3 bases and J gave up 2 bases, with 16 bases separating them. CDR3 in DNA: TGCAGTGCTAGGGGAGCGGGACAGAGAAACACCGGGGAGCTGTTTTTT. Its protein product is CSARGAGQRNTGELFF.

The rearrangement joins TRBV7-6 to TRBJ2-3; 10 bases match TRBD2. Germline V gives CDR1 SGHVS, CDR2 FNYEAQ. Trimming took 2 bases from V and 3 from J; bases not matched to a gene: 5. The length of the CDR3 is 16 residues. The CDR3 loop is CASSLHSSGRTDTQYF. CDR3 sequence (DNA): TGTGCCAGCAGCTTACACTCTAGCGGGAGAACAGATACGCAGTATTTT. The entire variable domain, with the rest obtained from reference TRBV7-6 and TRBJ2-3, is as follows: GAGVSQSPRYKVTKRGQDVALRCDPISGHVSLYWYRQALGQGPEFLTYFNYEAQQDKSGLPNDRFSAERPEGSISTLTIQRTEQRDSAMYRCASSLHSSGRTDTQYFGPGTRLTVL.

Only a few counts were recorded for this clonotype. The chain links TRBV25-1 to TRBJ2-7; weak D call: TRBD1 (5 bases). The length of the CDR3 is 15 residues. V gave up 4 bases and J gave up 3 bases, with 16 bases separating them. Germline-derived CDR1 and CDR2 are MGHDK and SYGVNS. The DNA of the CDR3 is TGTGCCAGCAGTGGGTGGGGCAGATCAATCTACGAGCAGTACTTC. As protein: CASSGWGRSIYEQYF.

This clonotype has at least ten counts. The CDR3 DNA follows: TGTGCCAGCAGCTTTGACTGGGTGGAGACCCAGTACTTC. Protein sequence: CASSFDWVETQYF. The chain links TRBV5-4 to TRBJ2-5; D is unresolved. This CDR3 has 13 residues. V was cut by 2 bases and J by 5 bases, with 10 bases left in between. Germline V gene data show CDR1 as SGHNT and CDR2 as YYREEE (reference sequence).

This chain uses TRBV19 with TRBJ2-1; 8 positions agree with TRBD2. The junction had 9 bases not matched to a gene; V was cut back by 5 bases and J by 0 bases. The germline CDR1 and CDR2 sequences are LNHDA and SQIVND (reference sequence). This CDR3 has 17 amino acids. In DNA, the CDR3 is TGTGCCAGTAGTCCCTCGCCCGGGGGGGTCTCCTACAATGAGCAGTTCTTC. This gives the protein CASSPSPGGVSYNEQFF.

As concerns this clonotype: Likely a read error: the CDR3 ends without its conserved phenylalanine or tryptophan. The chain uses TRBV5-1 and TRBJ1-5; D is uncertain. Per germline, CDR1 SGHRS and CDR2 YFSETQ. The germline V and J ends were trimmed by 0 bases and 3 bases, with 10 bases remaining between them. This CDR3 region has 15 residues. CDR3 sequence reads: CASSLEGISNQPQHS. CDR3 DNA: TGCGCCAGCAGCTTGGAAGGGATTTCCAATCAGCCCCAGCATTCT.

This clonotype occurred many times. The chain carries TRBV7-8 and TRBJ2-1; D remains unclear. CDR1 is SGHVS, CDR2 FQNEAQ, per germline. Trimming took off 4 bases at V and 4 bases at J, with 14 bases between the two ends. The CDR3 spans 15 residues. CDR3 residues: CASSSYRPIYNEQFF. In DNA, the CDR3 is TGTGCCAGCAGCTCGTACCGGCCCATATACAATGAGCAGTTCTTC.

V and J are TRBV20-1 and TRBJ2-2, with a possible D match to TRBD2 (6 bases). The CDR3 length is 15 residues. CDR1 is DFQATT and CDR2 is SNEGSKA in the germline V gene (reference sequence). The V end was cut by 2 bases, the J end by 2 bases, with 12 bases between. CDR3 residues: CSARLAGRNTGELFF. As DNA, the CDR3 is TGCAGTGCTAGACTGGCGGGACGAAACACCGGGGAGCTGTTTTTT.

This clonotype was seen only a few times. The chain uses TRBV7-8 and TRBJ2-7; 10 nucleotides match TRBD2. The trim removed 2 bases at V and 2 bases at J, leaving 6 bases unmatched. This CDR3 has 16 residues. The germline V gene has CDR1 SGHVS and CDR2 FQNEAQ. In nucleotides, the CDR3 is TGTGCCAGCAGCTTAATTCTAGCGGGAGAAACCTACGAGCAGTACTTC. Translated, it gives CASSLILAGETYEQYF.

The chain couples TRBV12-3 or TRBV12-4 to TRBJ2-2, with 9 bases fitting TRBD2. The CDR3 has 16 amino acids. Trimming cost V 5 bases and J 14 bases; bases outside gene matches: 18. Written as DNA, the CDR3 is TGTGCCAGCAGTCAAGGCAGCGGGAGGCCCTCGGTTTTTCTGTTTTTT. It translates to CASSQGSGRPSVFLFF.